The 4 T cell receptor beta chains below were found in one sample sequenced in a study of high-grade serous ovarian cancer treatment subgroups (dated by TCRdb to about 2021). The tumor samples were collected prior to definitive surgery or chemotherapy. The library was generated by the immunoSEQ multiplex PCR assay. Not all clones reach the TCRdb copy of this immuneACCESS table, which keeps in-frame sequences only. Checked studies attribute under half of the gap to unresolved V genes and leave the rest unexplained. In this sample the table shows 7,500 to 10,000 clones, about 70% of which occur a single time. Of the sample, roughly 6.5% is held by the ten largest clones. The sequencing sample was made of tumor tissue. These receptors were collected from a human donor with high-grade serous ovarian cancer.

This chain links TRBV9 with TRBJ2-5, with 7 bases aligning to TRBD2. J lost 3 bases, V lost 4 bases, and 12 bases had no gene match. Germline CDR1 is SGDLS and CDR2 is YYNGEE. This CDR3 spans 16 amino acids. Written as DNA, the CDR3 is TGTGCCAGCAGCCCCCCAGCGGGACTCATAGAAGAGACCCAGTACTTC. Amino acids: CASSPPAGLIEETQYF.

This sequence joins TRBV14 and TRBJ1-1; perhaps TRBD1 as D (6 bases). CDR3 size: 16 residues. V was shortened by 0 bases and J by 3 bases, with 14 bases between the two germline ends. CDR1 is SGHDN and CDR2 is FVKESK in the germline V gene. The chain's CDR3 is CASSQDQGTWYTEAFF. The CDR3 DNA follows: TGTGCCAGCAGCCAAGACCAGGGGACGTGGTACACTGAAGCTTTCTTT.

This clone was observed a handful of times. V gene TRBV7-8 combines with J gene TRBJ1-5; D uncertain. The V gene lost 6 bases and the J gene lost 1 base, with 7 bases spanning the gap. The CDR3 consists of 13 residues. Germline CDR1 is SGHVS and CDR2 is FQNEAQ. This CDR3 reads CASRGGSNQPQHF. In DNA, the CDR3 is TGTGCCAGCAGAGGTGGGAGCAATCAGCCCCAGCATTTT.

This clone appeared a single time. The chain links TRBV29-1 to TRBJ1-2; no definite D call. The CDR3 totals 14 residues. Trimming removed 3 bases from V and 2 bases from J, with 13 bases in between. Per the germline V gene, CDR1 is SQVTM and CDR2 is ANQGSEA. The CDR3, as DNA: TGCAGCGTTGAGGTCGGGGTACAAAACTATGGCTACACCTTC. Residues: CSVEVGVQNYGYTF.